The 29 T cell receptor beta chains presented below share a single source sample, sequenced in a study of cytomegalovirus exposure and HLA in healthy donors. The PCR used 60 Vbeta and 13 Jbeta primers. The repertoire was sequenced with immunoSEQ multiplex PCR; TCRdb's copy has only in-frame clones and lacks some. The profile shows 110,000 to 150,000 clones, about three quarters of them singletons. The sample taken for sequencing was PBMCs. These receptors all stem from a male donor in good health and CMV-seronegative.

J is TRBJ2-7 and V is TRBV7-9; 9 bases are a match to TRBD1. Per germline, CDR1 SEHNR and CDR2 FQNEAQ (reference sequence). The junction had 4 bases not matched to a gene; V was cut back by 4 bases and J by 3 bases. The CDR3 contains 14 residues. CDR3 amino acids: CASSSETGGYEQYF. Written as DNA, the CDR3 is TGTGCCAGCAGCTCCGAGACAGGGGGCTACGAGCAGTACTTC.

The CDR3 DNA reads as TGTGCCAGCAGCTTACAGGGGGGCTACACCTTC. Translation gives CASSLQGGYTF. This chain uses TRBV7-3 with TRBJ1-2; D is possibly TRBD1 (6 bases). CDR3 length: 11 amino acids. Germline V gene sequence: CDR1 SGHTA, CDR2 FQGTGA. V was cut by 2 bases and J by 8 bases, with 6 bases left in between.

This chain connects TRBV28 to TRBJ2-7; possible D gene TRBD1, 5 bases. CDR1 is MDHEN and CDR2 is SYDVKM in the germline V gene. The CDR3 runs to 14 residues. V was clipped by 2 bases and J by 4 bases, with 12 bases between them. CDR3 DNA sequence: TGTGCCAGCAGTTTAGTAGGGGCGCGGTACGAGCAGTACTTC. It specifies CASSLVGARYEQYF.

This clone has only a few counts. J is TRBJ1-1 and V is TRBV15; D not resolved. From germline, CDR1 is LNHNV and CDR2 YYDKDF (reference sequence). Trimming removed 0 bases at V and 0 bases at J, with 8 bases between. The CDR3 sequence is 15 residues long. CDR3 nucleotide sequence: TGTGCCACCAGCAGAGACAGGTCCGTGAACACTGAAGCTTTCTTT. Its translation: CATSRDRSVNTEAFF.

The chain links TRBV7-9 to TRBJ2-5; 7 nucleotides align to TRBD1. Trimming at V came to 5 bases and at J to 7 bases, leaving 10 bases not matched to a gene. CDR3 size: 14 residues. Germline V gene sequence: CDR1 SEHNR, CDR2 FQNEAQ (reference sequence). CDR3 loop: CASSPRTGLGTQYF. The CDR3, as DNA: TGTGCCAGCAGCCCCCGGACAGGTCTTGGGACCCAGTACTTC.

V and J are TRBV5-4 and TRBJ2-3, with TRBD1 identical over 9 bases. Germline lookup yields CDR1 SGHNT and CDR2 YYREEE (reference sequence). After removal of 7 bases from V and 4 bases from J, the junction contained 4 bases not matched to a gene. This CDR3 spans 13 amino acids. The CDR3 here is CASRDRVADTQYF. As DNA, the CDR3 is TGTGCCAGCCGGGACAGGGTTGCAGATACGCAGTATTTT.

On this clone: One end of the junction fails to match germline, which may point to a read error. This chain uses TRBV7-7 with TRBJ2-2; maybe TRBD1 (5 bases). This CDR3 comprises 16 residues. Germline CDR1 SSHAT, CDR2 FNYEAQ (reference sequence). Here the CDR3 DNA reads TGTGCTAGCAGCTTAGGGGCAGGGTTAGACACCGGGGAGCTGTTTTTT. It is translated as CASSLGAGLDTGELFF.

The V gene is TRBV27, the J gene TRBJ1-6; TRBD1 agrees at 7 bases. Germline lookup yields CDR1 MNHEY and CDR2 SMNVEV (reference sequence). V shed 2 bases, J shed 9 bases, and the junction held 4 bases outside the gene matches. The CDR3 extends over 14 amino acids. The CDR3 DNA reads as TGTGCCAGCAGTTTAGATAGGGGGCCTTCACCCCTCCACTTT. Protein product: CASSLDRGPSPLHF.

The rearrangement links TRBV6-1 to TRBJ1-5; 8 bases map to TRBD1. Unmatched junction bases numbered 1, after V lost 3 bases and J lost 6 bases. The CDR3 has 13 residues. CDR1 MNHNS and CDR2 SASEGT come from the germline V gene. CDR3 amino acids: CASSDRGLQPQHF. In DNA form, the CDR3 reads TGTGCCAGCAGTGACAGGGGGCTTCAGCCCCAGCATTTT.

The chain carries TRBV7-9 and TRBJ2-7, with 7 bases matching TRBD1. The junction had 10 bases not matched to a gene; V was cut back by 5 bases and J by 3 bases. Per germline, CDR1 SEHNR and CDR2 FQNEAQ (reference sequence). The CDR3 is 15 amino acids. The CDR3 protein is CASSRGTAAFYEQYF. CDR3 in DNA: TGTGCCAGCAGCCGTGGGACAGCGGCTTTCTACGAGCAGTACTTC.

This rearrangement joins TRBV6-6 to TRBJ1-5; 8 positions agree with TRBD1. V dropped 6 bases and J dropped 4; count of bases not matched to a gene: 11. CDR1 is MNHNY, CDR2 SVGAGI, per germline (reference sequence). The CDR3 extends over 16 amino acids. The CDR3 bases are TGTGCCAGCAGAGAGAAGGACAGGGTAGGAAATCAGCCCCAGCATTTT. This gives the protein CASREKDRVGNQPQHF.

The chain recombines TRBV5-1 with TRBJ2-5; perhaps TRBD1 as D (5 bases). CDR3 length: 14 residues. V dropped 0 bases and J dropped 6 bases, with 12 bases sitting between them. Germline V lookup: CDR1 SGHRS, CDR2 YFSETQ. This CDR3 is CASSLGAGIKTQYF. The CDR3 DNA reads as TGCGCCAGCAGCTTGGGGGCAGGGATCAAGACCCAGTACTTC.

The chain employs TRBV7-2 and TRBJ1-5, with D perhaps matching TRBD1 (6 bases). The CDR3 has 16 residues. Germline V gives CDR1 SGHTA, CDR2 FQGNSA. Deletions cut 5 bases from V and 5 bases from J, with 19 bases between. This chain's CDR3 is CASSPPRQGRDQPQHF. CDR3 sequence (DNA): TGTGCCAGCAGCCCCCCCCGGCAGGGGAGGGATCAGCCCCAGCATTTT. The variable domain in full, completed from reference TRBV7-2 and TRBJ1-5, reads GAGVSQSPSNKVTEKGKDVELRCDPISGHTALYWYRQSLGQGLEFLIYFQGNSAPDKSGLPSDRFSAERTGGSVSTLTIQRTQQEDSAVYLCASSPPRQGRDQPQHFGDGTRLSIL.

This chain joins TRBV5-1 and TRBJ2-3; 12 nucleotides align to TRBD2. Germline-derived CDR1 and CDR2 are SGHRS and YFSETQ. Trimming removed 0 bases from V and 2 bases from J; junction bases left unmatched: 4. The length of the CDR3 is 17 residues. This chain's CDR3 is CASSLGLAGVSTDTQYF. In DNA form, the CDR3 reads TGCGCCAGCAGCTTGGGACTAGCGGGGGTTTCCACAGATACGCAGTATTTT.

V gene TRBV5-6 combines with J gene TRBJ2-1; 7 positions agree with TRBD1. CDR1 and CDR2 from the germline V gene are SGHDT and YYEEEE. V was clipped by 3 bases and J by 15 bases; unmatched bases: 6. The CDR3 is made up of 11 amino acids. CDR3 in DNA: TGTGCCAGCAGCTATACAGGGGTTCGGTTCTTC. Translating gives CASSYTGVRFF.

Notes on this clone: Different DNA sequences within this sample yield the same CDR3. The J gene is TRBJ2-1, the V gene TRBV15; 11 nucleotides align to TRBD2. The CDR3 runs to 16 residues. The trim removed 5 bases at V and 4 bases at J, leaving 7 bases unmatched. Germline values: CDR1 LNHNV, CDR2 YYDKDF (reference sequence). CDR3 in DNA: TGTGCCACCAGCGGCTTAATAGCGGGGGGGTACAATGAGCAGTTCTTC. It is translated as CATSGLIAGGYNEQFF.

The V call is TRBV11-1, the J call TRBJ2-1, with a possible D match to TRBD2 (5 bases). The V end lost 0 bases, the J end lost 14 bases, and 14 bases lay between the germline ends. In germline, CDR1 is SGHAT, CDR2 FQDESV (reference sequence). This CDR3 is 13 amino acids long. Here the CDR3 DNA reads TGTGCCAGCAGCTTAGCACCTACTAGGTGGGAGTTCTTC. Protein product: CASSLAPTRWEFF.

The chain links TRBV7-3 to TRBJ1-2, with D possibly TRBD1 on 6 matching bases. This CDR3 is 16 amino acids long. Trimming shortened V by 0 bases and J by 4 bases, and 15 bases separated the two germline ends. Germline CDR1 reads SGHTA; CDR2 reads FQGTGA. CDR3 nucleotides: TGTGCCAGCAGCTTAACCGCACAGGGCGACGGCTATGGCTACACCTTC. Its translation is CASSLTAQGDGYGYTF.

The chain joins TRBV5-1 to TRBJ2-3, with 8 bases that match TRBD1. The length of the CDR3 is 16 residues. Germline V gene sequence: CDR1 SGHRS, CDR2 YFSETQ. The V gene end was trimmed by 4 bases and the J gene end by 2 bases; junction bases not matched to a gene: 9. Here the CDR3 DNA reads TGCGCCAGCAGCAGCTCGGGACAGGCGTACACAGATACGCAGTATTTT. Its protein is CASSSSGQAYTDTQYF.

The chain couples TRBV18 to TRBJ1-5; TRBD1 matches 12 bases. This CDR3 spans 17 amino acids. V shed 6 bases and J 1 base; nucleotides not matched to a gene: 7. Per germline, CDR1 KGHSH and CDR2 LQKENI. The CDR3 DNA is TGTGCCAGCTCGCCCGGGACAGGGGGCTGGAGCAATCAGCCCCAGCATTTT. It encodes CASSPGTGGWSNQPQHF.

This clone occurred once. Written as DNA, the CDR3 is TGCGCCAGCAGCCCCCTTAATAGCGGGAGAGGAAACACCGGGGAGCTGTTTTTT. It yields the protein CASSPLNSGRGNTGELFF. The chain combines TRBV5-1 with TRBJ2-2; 9 bases map to TRBD2. There are 18 residues in the CDR3. Germline CDR1 is SGHRS and CDR2 is YFSETQ. V gave up 4 bases and J gave up 2 bases; unmatched junction bases: 12.

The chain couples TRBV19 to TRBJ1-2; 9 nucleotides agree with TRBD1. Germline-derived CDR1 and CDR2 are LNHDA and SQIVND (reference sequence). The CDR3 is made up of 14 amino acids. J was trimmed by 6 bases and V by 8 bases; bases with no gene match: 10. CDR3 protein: CASVFGQGTHGYTF. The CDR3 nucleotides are TGTGCCAGTGTTTTTGGACAGGGGACTCATGGCTACACCTTC.

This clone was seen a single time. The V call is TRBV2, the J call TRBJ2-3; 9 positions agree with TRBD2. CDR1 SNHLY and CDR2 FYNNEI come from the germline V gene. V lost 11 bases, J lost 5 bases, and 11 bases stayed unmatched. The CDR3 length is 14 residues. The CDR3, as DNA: TGTGCCGCGGAGGCGGGGGGGGCAGGAGATACGCAGTATTTT. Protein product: CAAEAGGAGDTQYF.

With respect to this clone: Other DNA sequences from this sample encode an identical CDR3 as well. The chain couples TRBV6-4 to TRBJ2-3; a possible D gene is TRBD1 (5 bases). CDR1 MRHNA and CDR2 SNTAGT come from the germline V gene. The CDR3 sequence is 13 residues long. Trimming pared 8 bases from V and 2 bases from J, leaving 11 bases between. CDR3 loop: CASGAGHTDTQYF. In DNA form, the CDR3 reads TGTGCCAGCGGGGCAGGGCACACAGATACGCAGTATTTT.

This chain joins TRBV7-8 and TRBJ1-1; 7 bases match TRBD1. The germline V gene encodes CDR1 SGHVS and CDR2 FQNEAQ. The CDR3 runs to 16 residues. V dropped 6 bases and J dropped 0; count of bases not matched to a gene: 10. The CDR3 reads CASRSGPGQMNTEAFF. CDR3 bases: TGTGCCAGCAGGTCTGGACCGGGACAGATGAACACTGAAGCTTTCTTT.

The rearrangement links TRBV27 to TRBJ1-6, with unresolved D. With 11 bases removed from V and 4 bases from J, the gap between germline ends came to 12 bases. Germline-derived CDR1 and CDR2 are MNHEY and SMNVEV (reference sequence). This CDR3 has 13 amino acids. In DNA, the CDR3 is TGTGCCTGCTCGGAGGGATATAATTCACCCCTCCACTTT. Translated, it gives CACSEGYNSPLHF.

The CDR3: CASSLQGPSTDTQYF. DNA for the CDR3: TGTGCCAGCAGCTTACAGGGCCCGAGCACAGATACGCAGTATTTT. This sequence joins TRBV7-9 and TRBJ2-3, with D possibly being TRBD1 (5 bases). The CDR3 contains 15 residues. Trimming cost V 2 bases and J 0 bases, with 9 bases left between them. Per germline, CDR1 SEHNR and CDR2 FQNEAQ (reference sequence).

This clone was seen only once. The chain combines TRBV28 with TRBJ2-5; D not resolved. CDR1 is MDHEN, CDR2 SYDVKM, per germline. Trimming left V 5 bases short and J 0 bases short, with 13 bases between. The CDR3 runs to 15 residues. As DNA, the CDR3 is TGTGCCAGCAGTCCCACCGGAGCGTACCAAGAGACCCAGTACTTC. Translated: CASSPTGAYQETQYF.

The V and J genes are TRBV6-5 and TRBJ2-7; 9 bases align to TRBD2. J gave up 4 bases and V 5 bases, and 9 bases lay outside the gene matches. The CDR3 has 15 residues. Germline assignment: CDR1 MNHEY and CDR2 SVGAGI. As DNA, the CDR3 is TGTGCCAGCAGTCTCCGGTGGCGGGAGGGGTACGAGCAGTACTTC. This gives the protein CASSLRWREGYEQYF.